Listed below are T cell receptor beta chains from one sample, sequenced in a study of CD8 T cells in Susac syndrome. TCRdb called the immunoSEQ multiplex PCR reads again in MiXCR, with one record for every CDR3 protein. The sample records about 120,000 distinct CDR3 sequences, 93% being singletons. The specimen was CD4+ T cells from PBMCs. The origin of the receptors is a human donor with multiple sclerosis. Both conserved end residues are part of each CDR3. The D gene is left open where the match is weak.

>TRBV3-1|-|TRBJ1-1
CASSYSPGNTEAFF
>TRBV6-1|-|TRBJ1-2
CASRHRAELYGYTF
>TRBV29-1|-|TRBJ2-1
CSVVGYNEQFF
>TRBV28|TRBD1|TRBJ1-6
CASSFLGQGSYNSPLHF
>TRBV2|-|TRBJ2-5
CASSTVLQETQYF
>TRBV3-1|-|TRBJ2-7
CASSQDTSYEQYF
>TRBV18|-|TRBJ2-1
CASSPVTTYNEQFF
>TRBV2|-|TRBJ1-1
CASSGWDEAFF
>TRBV7-9|TRBD1|TRBJ1-6
CASSSDPGQGYSPLHF
>TRBV2|TRBD1|TRBJ2-3
CASSHRDRAFGYPDTQYF
>TRBV24-1|-|TRBJ1-6
CATSDTDYNSPLHF
>TRBV30|-|TRBJ2-5
CAWSVGAETQYF
>TRBV5-1|-|TRBJ1-1
CASSLGINTEAFF
>TRBV10-3|TRBD2|TRBJ2-2
CAISSGGGGVGELFF
>TRBV5-1|-|TRBJ2-7
CASSPRPPESSYEQYF
>TRBV5-4|TRBD1|TRBJ2-1
CASRLYRIQGSGNEQFF
>TRBV7-8|-|TRBJ1-4
CASSPDWGTNEKLFF
>TRBV4-1|TRBD1|TRBJ2-1
CASSHPTGKNEQFF
>TRBV7-9|TRBD1|TRBJ1-5
CASSDLTGGMQPQHF
>TRBV7-8|-|TRBJ1-1
CASSRTQIWNTEAFF
>TRBV7-3|-|TRBJ1-2
CASSLTREDGGYTF
>TRBV5-6|-|TRBJ2-5
CASSLVGLVGGQETQYF
>TRBV20-1|TRBD2|TRBJ2-5
CSANPMTSGGQETQYF
>TRBV12-3/TRBV12-4|TRBD1|TRBJ2-7
CASSSRGDRTSRGYF
>TRBV6-2/TRBV6-3|-|TRBJ1-2
CASSPWDGARTF
>TRBV6-6|-|TRBJ1-2
CASRGRNYGYTF
>TRBV4-1|TRBD2|TRBJ2-7
CASSQPGRGVDEQYF
>TRBV29-1|TRBD1|TRBJ1-1
CSVTTGTAEAFF
>TRBV6-5|TRBD1|TRBJ1-2
CASSYSRDTGGFYGYTF
>TRBV11-2|-|TRBJ2-2
CASSLERRVTGELFF
>TRBV30|TRBD1|TRBJ1-5
CAWRQGASNQPQHF
>TRBV25-1|TRBD1|TRBJ1-2
CASSEPGTGGRGYTF
>TRBV7-2|-|TRBJ2-7
CASSLSWSSYEQYF
>TRBV2|-|TRBJ2-5
CASSEAGVARETQYF
>TRBV7-9|-|TRBJ1-1
CASNLVLGGWTEAFF
>TRBV6-1|-|TRBJ2-5
CASSHIFRAAFVETQYF
>TRBV12-3/TRBV12-4|-|TRBJ1-3
CASSPRTNSGNTIYF
>TRBV6-1|TRBD1|TRBJ2-7
CASTEQGQYYEQYF
>TRBV19|TRBD1|TRBJ1-6
CASSSRDRGSYNSPLHF
>TRBV4-2|-|TRBJ2-3
CASSQGGRIAEDTQYF
>TRBV2|-|TRBJ1-5
CASTPTGSGQPQHF
>TRBV19|-|TRBJ1-1
CASKENTEAFF
>TRBV6-6|TRBD1|TRBJ1-1
CASSFDRGLVGNEAFF
>TRBV10-3|TRBD1|TRBJ1-1
CATRTGSSEAFF
>TRBV30|-|TRBJ2-5
CAWRLAPIETQYF
>TRBV27|-|TRBJ1-3
CASSRGQVGFGNTIYF
>TRBV18|-|TRBJ2-5
CALIRCGLQETQYF
>TRBV27|-|TRBJ1-1
CASSTDRRNTEAFF
>TRBV7-8|-|TRBJ1-5
CASSTEIGPQHF
>TRBV2|-|TRBJ1-2
CASSERQNYGYTF
>TRBV6-5|-|TRBJ2-7
CASSYSRRENEQYF
>TRBV7-9|-|TRBJ1-4
CASSLGQANEKLFF
>TRBV23-1|-|TRBJ1-2
CASSQSEGSGYGYTF
>TRBV9|-|TRBJ2-2
CASSAARRRPGELFF
>TRBV4-3|TRBD1|TRBJ2-1
CASSRDRGSEQFF
>TRBV3-1|TRBD2|TRBJ2-4
CASRLSSGGVAKNIQYF
>TRBV12-3/TRBV12-4|-|TRBJ2-5
CASSLVAETQYF
>TRBV20-1|-|TRBJ1-3
CSAETGYGNTIYF
>TRBV2|-|TRBJ1-5
CASMEGLWNLKPQHF